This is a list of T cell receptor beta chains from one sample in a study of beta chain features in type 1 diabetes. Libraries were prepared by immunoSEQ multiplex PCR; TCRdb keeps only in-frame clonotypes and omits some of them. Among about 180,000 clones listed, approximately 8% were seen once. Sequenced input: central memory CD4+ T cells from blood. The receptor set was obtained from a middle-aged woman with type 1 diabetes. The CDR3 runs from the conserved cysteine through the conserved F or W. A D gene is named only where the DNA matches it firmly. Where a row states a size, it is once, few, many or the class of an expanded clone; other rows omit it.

CDR3 protein: CASKRRDRNSPLHF
CDR3 DNA: TGTGCCAGCAAACGTCGGGATCGAAATTCACCCCTCCACTTT
V gene: TRBV27
clone size: .
J gene: TRBJ1-6
D gene: .

CDR3 protein: CASSLAINYGYTF
CDR3 DNA: TGTGCCAGCAGCTTAGCCATCAACTATGGCTACACCTTC
V gene: TRBV7-8
clone size: .
J gene: TRBJ1-2
D gene: .

CDR3 protein: CASTRDSSNSPLHF
CDR3 DNA: TGTGCCAGCACAAGGGACAGTTCAAATTCACCCCTCCACTTT
V gene: TRBV2
clone size: few
J gene: TRBJ1-6
D gene: TRBD1

CDR3 protein: CASCHSGVREDTQYF
CDR3 DNA: TGCGCCAGCTGCCATTCTGGGGTCCGGGAGGATACGCAGTATTTT
V gene: TRBV5-1
clone size: few
J gene: TRBJ2-3
D gene: .

CDR3 protein: CASRGHTNTEAFF
CDR3 DNA: TGTGCCAGCAGGGGACACACGAACACTGAAGCTTTCTTT
V gene: TRBV2
clone size: few
J gene: TRBJ1-1
D gene: .

CDR3 protein: CASMTSEGLTIHF
CDR3 DNA: TGTGCCAGCATGACGTCTGAGGGACTGACCATCCACTTT
V gene: TRBV28
clone size: many
J gene: TRBJ1-6
D gene: .

CDR3 protein: CASSQGSIINYGYTF
CDR3 DNA: TGCGCCAGCAGCCAAGGCAGTATAATTAACTATGGCTACACCTTC
V gene: TRBV4-1
clone size: few
J gene: TRBJ1-2
D gene: .

CDR3 protein: CASSRGQGNTEAFF
CDR3 DNA: TGTGCCAGCAGCCGCGGACAGGGGAACACTGAAGCTTTCTTT
V gene: TRBV13
clone size: .
J gene: TRBJ1-1
D gene: TRBD1

CDR3 protein: CASSLRTGNQPQHF
CDR3 DNA: TGTGCCAGCAGCTTGAGGACAGGTAATCAGCCCCAGCATTTT
V gene: TRBV7-2
clone size: .
J gene: TRBJ1-5
D gene: TRBD1

CDR3 protein: CASSESYMGGQETQYF
CDR3 DNA: TGTGCCAGCAGTGAATCGTATATGGGGGGGCAAGAGACCCAGTACTTC
V gene: TRBV25-1
clone size: few
J gene: TRBJ2-5
D gene: TRBD2

CDR3 protein: CASSDRSNQPQHF
CDR3 DNA: TGTGCCAGCAGTGACCGGAGCAATCAGCCCCAGCATTTT
V gene: TRBV2
clone size: few
J gene: TRBJ1-5
D gene: .

CDR3 protein: CASSSRKGGSNQPQHF
CDR3 DNA: TGTGCCAGCAGTTCCCGGAAGGGAGGGAGCAATCAGCCCCAGCATTTT
V gene: TRBV6-5
clone size: few
J gene: TRBJ1-5
D gene: .

CDR3 protein: CASTPVPSGRWGEQYF
CDR3 DNA: TGTGCCAGCACTCCGGTCCCTAGCGGGAGATGGGGCGAGCAGTACTTC
V gene: TRBV28
clone size: .
J gene: TRBJ2-7
D gene: TRBD2

CDR3 protein: CASSPNNYEQYF
CDR3 DNA: TGTGCCAGCAGCCCCAACAACTACGAGCAGTACTTC
V gene: TRBV7-2
clone size: .
J gene: TRBJ2-7
D gene: .

CDR3 protein: CASSFRQTGERYEQYF
CDR3 DNA: TGTGCCAGCAGCTTCCGCCAGACAGGGGAAAGGTACGAGCAGTACTTC
V gene: TRBV5-4
clone size: .
J gene: TRBJ2-7
D gene: TRBD1

CDR3 protein: CSPPSGYTF
CDR3 DNA: TGCAGCCCCCCGTCTGGCTACACCTTC
V gene: TRBV20-1
clone size: .
J gene: TRBJ1-2
D gene: .